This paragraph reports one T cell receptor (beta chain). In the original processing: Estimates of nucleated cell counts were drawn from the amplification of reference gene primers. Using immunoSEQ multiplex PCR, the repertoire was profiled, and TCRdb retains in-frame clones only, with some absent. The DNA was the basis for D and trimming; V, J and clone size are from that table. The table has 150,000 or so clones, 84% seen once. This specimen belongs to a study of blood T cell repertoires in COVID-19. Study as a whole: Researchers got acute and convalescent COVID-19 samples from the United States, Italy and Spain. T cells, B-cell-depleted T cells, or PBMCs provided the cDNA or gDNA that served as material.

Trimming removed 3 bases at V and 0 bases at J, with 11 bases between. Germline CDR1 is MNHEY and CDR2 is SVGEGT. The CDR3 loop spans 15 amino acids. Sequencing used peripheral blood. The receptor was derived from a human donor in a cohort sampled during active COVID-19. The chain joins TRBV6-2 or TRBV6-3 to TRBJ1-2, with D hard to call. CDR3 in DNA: TGTGCCAGCAGTTATAAAACAGAAGCTAACTATGGCTACACCTTC. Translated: CASSYKTEANYGYTF.